The rows below give T cell receptor beta chains drawn from one sample of a study of PD-1 blockade in classical Hodgkin lymphoma. Sequenced by immunoSEQ multiplex PCR; TCRdb stores in-frame clones only, minus some. The data show approximately 27,000 clones, with about four fifths seen just once and less than 20% held by the top ten. This material consisted of peripheral blood mononuclear cells (PBMCs), taken before the fourth cycle of nivolumab. These TCRs come from a human donor with classical Hodgkin lymphoma. Each CDR3 is given with its conserved first and last residue. D genes are given only for firm matches. Expanded clones are given a class, and other clones once, few, many or no size at all.

length	V	J	D	size	CDR3	DNA
15	TRBV7-9	TRBJ2-7	TRBD1	NA	CASSLVWDRGFEQYF	TGTGCCAGCAGCCTAGTCTGGGACAGGGGGTTCGAGCAGTACTTC
14	TRBV11-3	TRBJ1-1	NA	NA	CASSAQGPNTEAFF	TGTGCCAGCAGCGCTCAGGGGCCCAACACTGAAGCTTTCTTT
13	TRBV5-6	TRBJ2-5	NA	NA	CASSLRNGETQYF	TGTGCCAGCAGCTTGAGGAACGGGGAGACCCAGTACTTC
12	TRBV30	TRBJ2-5	NA	NA	CAWSQTGETQYF	TGTGCCTGGAGTCAAACCGGAGAGACCCAGTACTTC
11	TRBV5-6	TRBJ2-5	NA	NA	CASSFRETQYF	TGTGCCAGCAGCTTCCGTGAGACCCAGTACTTC
11	TRBV5-1	TRBJ2-1	NA	NA	CASSLAQKQFF	TGCGCCAGCAGCTTGGCCCAGAAGCAGTTCTTC
13	TRBV14	TRBJ2-2	NA	NA	CASNLGGSGELFF	TGTGCCAGCAACTTAGGGGGGTCCGGGGAGCTGTTTTTT
14	TRBV28	TRBJ1-4	TRBD1	NA	CASSPATGNEKLFF	TGTGCCAGCAGCCCCGCGACAGGGAATGAAAAACTGTTTTTT
14	TRBV7-8	TRBJ1-1	NA	NA	CASSLGAGGTEAFF	TGTGCCAGCAGCTTAGGGGCTGGGGGCACTGAAGCTTTCTTT
17	TRBV5-1	TRBJ2-7	NA	NA	CASSYALSPHSTYEQYF	TGCGCCAGCAGCTACGCTCTAAGCCCACACTCGACCTACGAGCAGTACTTC
14	TRBV29-1	TRBJ2-7	NA	NA	CSVQGGSQLDEQYF	TGCAGCGTTCAGGGGGGCTCCCAACTAGACGAGCAGTACTTC
16	TRBV6-5	TRBJ1-6	NA	NA	CASSYAGGSYNSPLHF	TGTGCCAGCAGTTATGCCGGGGGCTCCTATAATTCACCCCTCCACTTT
16	TRBV6-5	TRBJ1-3	NA	NA	CASSYAPQASGNTIYF	TGTGCCAGCAGTTACGCCCCCCAAGCCTCTGGAAACACCATATATTTT
15	TRBV5-1	TRBJ2-3	NA	NA	CASSRMTASTDTQYF	TGCGCCAGCAGCCGAATGACGGCAAGCACAGATACGCAGTATTTT
14	TRBV4-2	TRBJ1-3	NA	once	CASSQDYSGNTIYF	TGTGCCAGCAGCCAAGACTACTCTGGAAACACCATATATTTT
21	TRBV4-2	TRBJ2-3	TRBD1	NA	CASSPEWGSRIQGKGTDTQYF	TGTGCCAGCAGCCCCGAATGGGGGTCTCGGATACAGGGGAAAGGCACAGATACGCAGTATTTT
13	TRBV6-5	TRBJ2-6	NA	once	CAVRASGANVLTF	TGTGCCGTAAGAGCCTCTGGGGCCAACGTCCTGACTTTC
12	TRBV29-1	TRBJ1-2	NA	NA	CSVGDRSYGYTF	TGCAGCGTTGGCGACAGGTCCTATGGCTACACCTTC
17	TRBV18	TRBJ2-3	NA	NA	CASSELSGLLRGDTQYF	TGTGCCAGCTCAGAACTCAGCGGACTCTTACGTGGGGATACGCAGTATTTT
12	TRBV6-1	TRBJ1-1	NA	NA	CATHLGNTEAFF	TGTGCCACCCACCTGGGGAACACTGAAGCTTTCTTT
15	TRBV7-2	TRBJ1-2	NA	few	CASNPAGASNYGYTF	TGTGCCAGCAACCCCGCCGGGGCCTCTAACTATGGCTACACCTTC
14	TRBV10-3	TRBJ2-2	NA	NA	CASRGAVNTGELFF	TGTGCCAGTCGGGGGGCCGTAAACACCGGGGAGCTGTTTTTT
18	TRBV28	TRBJ2-1	TRBD2	NA	CASNMMFIAGSSYNEQFF	TGTGCCAGCAATATGATGTTCATAGCGGGCAGCTCCTACAATGAGCAGTTCTTC
14	TRBV27	TRBJ2-3	NA	NA	CASSLTAATDTQYF	TGTGCCAGCAGTTTAACAGCGGCAACAGATACGCAGTATTTT
16	TRBV30	TRBJ2-2	TRBD1	NA	CAWGRDRVRGTGELFF	TGTGCCTGGGGGCGAGACAGGGTTCGGGGCACCGGGGAGCTGTTTTTT
11	TRBV10-2	TRBJ1-6	NA	NA	CASTEGSPLHF	TGCGCCAGCACAGAGGGATCACCCCTCCACTTT
14	TRBV6-1	TRBJ2-3	TRBD1	NA	CASSETGVADTQYF	TGTGCCAGCAGTGAAACAGGGGTGGCAGATACGCAGTATTTT
15	TRBV11-3	TRBJ2-1	TRBD2	NA	CASSLVSGGGNEQFF	TGTGCCAGCAGCTTAGTAAGCGGGGGGGGCAATGAGCAGTTCTTC
18	TRBV4-2	TRBJ2-3	NA	NA	CASSLGNPRDWYQDTQYF	TGTGCCAGCAGCTTGGGCAACCCCCGGGACTGGTACCAAGATACGCAGTATTTT
11	TRBV13	TRBJ2-7	NA	NA	CASSADVGQYF	TGTGCCAGCAGCGCGGATGTGGGGCAGTACTTC
11	TRBV5-1	TRBJ1-1	NA	NA	CASGGGTEAFF	TGCGCCAGCGGGGGCGGCACTGAAGCTTTCTTT
15	TRBV15	TRBJ1-4	NA	NA	CATSRGTDGNEKLFF	TGTGCCACCAGCAGAGGAACAGACGGTAATGAAAAACTGTTTTTT
15	TRBV7-3	TRBJ1-3	NA	NA	CASSLRGGDGNTIYF	TGTGCCAGCAGCTTAAGGGGGGGCGATGGAAACACCATATATTTT
11	TRBV4-3	TRBJ2-5	NA	few	CASSGVQTQYF	TGCGCCAGCAGCGGGGTTCAGACCCAGTACTTC
14	TRBV14	TRBJ1-1	TRBD1	few	CASSLRTGGGEAFF	TGTGCCAGCAGCCTAAGGACAGGGGGCGGTGAAGCTTTCTTT
14	TRBV5-4	TRBJ2-1	NA	once	CASRDGGRYNEQFF	TGTGCCAGCAGAGATGGGGGGCGGTACAATGAGCAGTTCTTC